A selection of T cell receptor beta chains follows, all from one sample in a study of blood T cell repertoires in COVID-19. Only in-frame clones appear in the TCRdb table, and some are missing; sequencing was by immunoSEQ multiplex PCR. Of about 81,000 clones listed, around 90% are singletons. Sequencing was carried out using peripheral blood. The receptors shown here come from a man aged 70-80 years with acute or convalescent COVID-19. Both conserved end residues are part of each CDR3. A D gene is named only where the DNA matches it firmly. Clone size appears in some rows only: once, few, many, or a class for an expanded clone.

length	size	V	J	D	DNA	CDR3
16	NA	TRBV27	TRBJ1-3	TRBD1	TGTGCCAGCAGTCCACAGGGGGGCCTCTCTGGAAACACCATATATTTT	CASSPQGGLSGNTIYF
16	NA	TRBV10-2	TRBJ2-7	TRBD2	TGCGCCAGCAGTGACGGTTCCGGGGGGGCTACCTACGAGCAGTACTTC	CASSDGSGGATYEQYF
14	NA	TRBV14	TRBJ2-7	NA	TGTGCCAGCAGCCCCAACAGGGCATCCTACGAGCAGTACTTC	CASSPNRASYEQYF
15	once	TRBV28	TRBJ1-2	TRBD1	TGTGCCAGCAGTCCCTCCCAGGGGGCTGCGGCTGGCTACACCTTC	CASSPSQGAAAGYTF
14	NA	TRBV19	TRBJ1-6	NA	TGTGCCAGTAGTATAGTTGGGGGCAGGACACCCCTCCACTTT	CASSIVGGRTPLHF
15	NA	TRBV7-2	TRBJ2-1	TRBD1	TGTGCCAGCAGCTCCCAGACAGGGGTTATCAATGAGCAGTTCTTC	CASSSQTGVINEQFF
15	NA	TRBV5-1	TRBJ2-3	TRBD2	TGCGCCAGCCGCGTTAGCGGGAGTGGAACAGATACGCAGTATTTT	CASRVSGSGTDTQYF
16	NA	TRBV28	TRBJ1-5	NA	TGTGCCAGCAGTTTCTGGCAGGGGTTTAGCAATCAGCCCCAGCATTTT	CASSFWQGFSNQPQHF
16	NA	TRBV24-1	TRBJ1-3	NA	TGTGCCACCAGTGATACGCGGGACGGCTCTGGAAACACCATATATTTT	CATSDTRDGSGNTIYF
17	NA	TRBV4-1	TRBJ1-5	TRBD1	TGCGCCAGCAGCCAAGGGGCCGGGACAGGCCACCGGGGGCCCCAGCATTTT	CASSQGAGTGHRGPQHF
11	NA	TRBV12-3/TRBV12-4	TRBJ1-2	TRBD1	TGTGCCAGCGGGATGGGACAGGGCTACACCTTC	CASGMGQGYTF
15	NA	TRBV5-1	TRBJ1-1	NA	TGCGCCAGCTCCCCCGGCCACACAGGGAACACTGAAGCTTTCTTT	CASSPGHTGNTEAFF
14	NA	TRBV25-1	TRBJ2-1	NA	TGTGCCAGCAGTAGAGGAGGAGGCTACAATGAGCAGTTCTTC	CASSRGGGYNEQFF
17	NA	TRBV19	TRBJ1-4	TRBD1	TGTGCCAGTAGTATAGCAAACAGGGGGCGCCGAGGTGAAAAACTGTTTTTT	CASSIANRGRRGEKLFF
18	NA	TRBV15	TRBJ1-1	NA	TGTGCCACCGCCCCCGGGGGGGTCCCTTGGACGATGAACACTGAAGCTTTCTTT	CATAPGGVPWTMNTEAFF
14	NA	TRBV11-3	TRBJ2-3	NA	TGTGCCAGCAGCTCTTCAGCGTCGGAGGATACGCAGTATTTT	CASSSSASEDTQYF
14	NA	TRBV7-9	TRBJ1-5	NA	TGTGCCAGCAGCTCCCTAGCTGCCAATCAGCCCCAGCATTTT	CASSSLAANQPQHF
13	NA	TRBV10-3	TRBJ1-2	NA	TGTGCCATCAGTGAGGCAGAAGACTATGGCTACACCTTC	CAISEAEDYGYTF
14	NA	TRBV13	TRBJ2-4	NA	TGTGCCAGCAGCCCGCAGGGACAATTAAACATTCAGTACTTC	CASSPQGQLNIQYF
14	NA	TRBV5-4	TRBJ2-5	NA	TGTGCCAGCAGCTTGTCAGGGGCGTGGGAGACCCAGTACTTC	CASSLSGAWETQYF
14	NA	TRBV11-2	TRBJ2-3	NA	TGTGCCAGCAGCTTAGGGGGCTCGGCAGATACGCAGTATTTT	CASSLGGSADTQYF
15	NA	TRBV7-2	TRBJ1-1	NA	TGTGCCAGCAGCTCTCAGGTGGCCAGCGGTATTGCGGCTTTCTTT	CASSSQVASGIAAFF
15	NA	TRBV2	TRBJ1-5	TRBD1	TGTTCGTCTAAGTTGGCGACAGGGAAAAATCAGCCCCAGCATTTT	CSSKLATGKNQPQHF
19	few	TRBV3-1/TRBV3-2	TRBJ2-5	NA	TGTGCCAGCAGCCAAGTACAGAGGGGGACGATGCTGGCTACGGAGACCCAGTACTTC	CASSQVQRGTMLATETQYF
15	NA	TRBV6-1	TRBJ2-1	TRBD2	TGTGCCAGCAGTGAAGGGGCGGGAGTACACAATGAGCAGTTCTTC	CASSEGAGVHNEQFF
13	NA	TRBV6-5	TRBJ2-7	NA	TGTGCCAGCAGCCAAAATCCCTCCTACGAGCAGTACTTC	CASSQNPSYEQYF
17	NA	TRBV7-2	TRBJ2-7	TRBD2	TGTGCCAGCAGCTTTCAGACTAGCGGGAGGATCCCCTACGAGCAGTACTTC	CASSFQTSGRIPYEQYF
15	NA	TRBV9	TRBJ1-2	NA	TGTGCCAGCAGCGTATCGCTGGACAGCACCTATGGCTACACCTTC	CASSVSLDSTYGYTF
15	NA	TRBV28	TRBJ1-1	TRBD1	TGTGCCAGCAGTACCCCGGGACAGCGGAACACTGAAGCTTTCTTT	CASSTPGQRNTEAFF
13	NA	TRBV12-3/TRBV12-4	TRBJ1-5	TRBD1	TGTGCCAGCAGTTTAGTGGGACAGCAGCCCCAGCATTTT	CASSLVGQQPQHF
18	NA	TRBV28	TRBJ2-7	TRBD2	TGTGCCAGCAGTTTAGGCCTAGCGGGGGGCTACAGCTCCTACGAGCAGTACTTC	CASSLGLAGGYSSYEQYF
13	NA	TRBV28	TRBJ1-4	NA	TGTGCCAGCAGGGGGCGGGGGAATGAAAAACTGTTTTTT	CASRGRGNEKLFF
16	NA	TRBV19	TRBJ2-7	NA	TGTGCCAGTAGTATAGCCACATCCAGTCGCCTTTACGAGCAGTACTTC	CASSIATSSRLYEQYF
14	NA	TRBV18	TRBJ2-3	TRBD2	TGTGCCAGCTCACCACCAGCGGGGCCAGATACGCAGTATTTT	CASSPPAGPDTQYF
18	once	TRBV7-2	TRBJ2-3	TRBD2	TGTGCCAGCAGCTCTAGCGGGGGGGCCATTCTCGCCACAGATACGCAGTATTTT	CASSSSGGAILATDTQYF
13	NA	TRBV10-1	TRBJ1-2	NA	TGCGCCAGCAGTGAGTCTCGAACAAGTGGCTACACCTTC	CASSESRTSGYTF
10	NA	TRBV20-1	TRBJ2-7	NA	TGCAGTGCTCCGGGCTACGAGCAGTACTTC	CSAPGYEQYF
19	NA	TRBV28	TRBJ2-3	TRBD2	TGTGCCAGCACCATCCCCCCAGGGACTAGCGGGAGAGGCACAGATACGCAGTATTTT	CASTIPPGTSGRGTDTQYF
13	NA	TRBV27	TRBJ1-2	NA	TGTGCCAGCAGTTTGGGGGCTTACTATGGCTACACCTTC	CASSLGAYYGYTF
16	NA	TRBV7-2	TRBJ1-2	NA	TGTGCCAGCAGCTCATCAGGGCCCGCGGCTAACTATGGCTACACCTTC	CASSSSGPAANYGYTF
15	NA	TRBV4-1	TRBJ2-1	NA	TGCGCCAGCGAACACAGGGGGGGGATGAAAAATGAGCAGTTCTTC	CASEHRGGMKNEQFF
15	NA	TRBV7-2	TRBJ2-7	TRBD1	TGTGCCAGCAGCCAGTGGGGTACAGGGGGCTACGAGCAGTACTTC	CASSQWGTGGYEQYF
16	NA	TRBV7-9	TRBJ2-1	TRBD2	TGTGCCAGCAGCTTAAGAGCGGGAGTCTCCTACAATGAGCAGTTCTTC	CASSLRAGVSYNEQFF
16	few	TRBV27	TRBJ1-6	TRBD1	TGTGCCAGCAGGACAGGGCCCAGTCTATTTAAGTCACCCCTCCACTTT	CASRTGPSLFKSPLHF